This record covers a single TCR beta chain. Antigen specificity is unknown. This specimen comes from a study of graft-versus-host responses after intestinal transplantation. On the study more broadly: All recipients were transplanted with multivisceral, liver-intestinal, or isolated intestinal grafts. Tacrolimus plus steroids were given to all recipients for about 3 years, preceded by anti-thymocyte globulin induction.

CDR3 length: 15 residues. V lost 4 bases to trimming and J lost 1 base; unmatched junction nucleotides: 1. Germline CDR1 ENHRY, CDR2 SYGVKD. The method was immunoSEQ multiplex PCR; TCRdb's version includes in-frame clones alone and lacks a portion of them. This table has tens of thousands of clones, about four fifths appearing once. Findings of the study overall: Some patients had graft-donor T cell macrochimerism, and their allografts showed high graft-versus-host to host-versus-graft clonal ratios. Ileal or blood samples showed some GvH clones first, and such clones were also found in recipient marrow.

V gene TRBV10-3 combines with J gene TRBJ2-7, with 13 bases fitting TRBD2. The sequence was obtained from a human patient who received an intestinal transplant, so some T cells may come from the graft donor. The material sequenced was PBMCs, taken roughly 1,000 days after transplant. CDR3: CAISVGLAGSYEQYF. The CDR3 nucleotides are TGTGCCATCAGTGTGGGACTAGCGGGATCCTACGAGCAGTACTTC.